The clone carrying this T cell receptor beta chain was counted only a few times. Its antigen remains unidentified. Libraries were prepared by immunoSEQ multiplex PCR; TCRdb keeps only in-frame clonotypes and omits some of them. The repertoire includes 53,000 or so clones, around 85% of them detected once, and less than 7.5% sits in the top ten. The CDR3 is 14 residues long. With 0 bases clipped from V and 8 bases from J, the junction kept 5 bases outside the gene matches. Germline assignment: CDR1 SGHTA and CDR2 FQGNSA. The entry originates in a study of a mutant IDH1 vaccine in newly diagnosed glioma. Study-wide background: Patients under treatment included approximately 60% males and about 38% females and had a mean age of approximately 40 years.

Described time point: week 35, safety follow-up. The vaccine gave 300 ug of a 20-mer mutant IDH1 peptide subcutaneously per dose. In weeks 1, 3, 5, 7, 11, 15, 19 and 23, patients were immunized, eight times in all. Study results and limitations: Among all patients, vaccine-induced immune responses occurred in roughly 93%.

The source was PBMCs, collected from a glioma patient whose treatment included an IDH1 peptide vaccine. The sequence was obtained from a man aged 40-55 years with glioma. This chain links TRBV7-2 with TRBJ1-2, with 8 nucleotides matching TRBD1. CDR3 sequence: CASSLAQGARGYTF. In DNA, the CDR3 is TGTGCCAGCAGCTTAGCGCAGGGGGCCCGGGGCTACACCTTC. The entire variable domain, with the rest obtained from reference TRBV7-2 and TRBJ1-2, is as follows: GAGVSQSPSNKVTEKGKDVELRCDPISGHTALYWYRQSLGQGLEFLIYFQGNSAPDKSGLPSDRFSAERTGGSVSTLTIQRTQQEDSAVYLCASSLAQGARGYTFGSGTRLTVV.